This T cell receptor (beta chain) was profiled in a study of beta chain features in type 1 diabetes. Study-level information: When patients were set against healthy donors, age, gender and cell yields were similar.

Investigators reverse transcribed all isolated RNA, so they sequenced expressed TCRB transcripts. Generated by immunoSEQ multiplex PCR, the TCRdb table keeps only in-frame clones and is missing some. The sample consists of under 300,000 clones, around 9.9% of them appearing once. Study-level points and caveats: In every one of the four CD4+ subsets, TCRB CDR3s were moderately but significantly shorter in Type 1 diabetes patients. Researchers could not determine here whether HLA type influences TCRB rearrangement.

Per germline, CDR1 SGHRS and CDR2 YFSETQ. Trimming left V 1 base short and J 1 base short, with 7 bases between. CDR3 length: 14 residues. CD45RO/CCR7/CD25/CD127/CD95/CD27 staining was used to isolate CD4+ naive, central memory, regulatory and stem cell-like memory cells by sorting. On this clone itself: The antigen remains undetermined.

This rearrangement joins TRBV5-1 to TRBJ2-3, with TRBD2 as a possible D gene (5 bases). The specimen was naive CD4+ T cells from blood. This clonotype originated in a man aged 30 to 39 with type 1 diabetes. The CDR3 region is CASSLNGGTDTQYF. The CDR3 DNA follows: TGCGCCAGCAGCTTGAACGGGGGCACAGATACGCAGTATTTT.